This T cell receptor (beta chain) was observed in a study of PD-L1 blockade in urothelial cancer. At the level of the study: A median of roughly 130,000 T cells was found in the blood samples.

The investigators introduced synthetic TCR analog templates into each PCR as spikes. Using immunoSEQ multiplex PCR, the repertoire was profiled, and TCRdb retains in-frame clones only, with some absent. This sample yields 20,000 to 30,000 clones, of which approximately 90% are seen a single time; 3% belongs to the top ten. Locally advanced or metastatic urothelial carcinoma affected all patients. V lost 0 bases and J lost 3; bases outside the gene matches: 4. The CDR3 runs to 15 residues. Germline loops: CDR1 SGHTA, CDR2 FQGNSA. Sequencing used PBMCs, obtained around atezolizumab (anti-PD-L1) treatment. The receptor comes from a man aged 50 to 60 with urothelial cancer. The chain links TRBV7-2 to TRBJ2-7; 8 bases map to TRBD2. CDR3 coding DNA: TGTGCCAGCAGCTTAGCGACGGGAGGGCTCTACGAGCAGTACTTC. Protein sequence: CASSLATGGLYEQYF.